The 6 T cell receptor beta chains in this list originate from one sample, sequenced in a study of ipilimumab plus nivolumab after autologous stem cell transplantation. Clones were sequenced by immunoSEQ multiplex PCR, and TCRdb holds only the in-frame ones, with some missing. The data show about 83,000 clones, with 65% to 85% seen just once and 2.2% held by the top ten. The sample was PBMCs, taken in a trial of ipilimumab plus nivolumab as post-transplant consolidation. The receptor set was obtained from a male donor with diffuse large B-cell lymphoma.

V gene TRBV11-2 combines with J gene TRBJ2-5; D ambiguous. Looked up from germline, CDR1 is SGHAT and CDR2 is FQNNGV. V was shortened by 4 bases and J by 7 bases, with 16 bases between the two germline ends. The CDR3 is made up of 14 amino acids. In DNA, the CDR3 is TGTGCCAGCAGCTCGAGAGCCGACGTGGGGACCCAGTACTTC. Amino acid sequence: CASSSRADVGTQYF. Complete variable domain (other parts from reference TRBV11-2 and TRBJ2-5): EAGVAQSPRYKIIEKRQSVAFWCNPISGHATLYWYQQILGQGPKLLIQFQNNGVVDDSQLPKDRFSAERLKGVDSTLKIQPAKLEDSAVYLCASSSRADVGTQYFGPGTRLLVL.

The chain combines TRBV4-1 with TRBJ1-5, with 7 positions matching TRBD1. J gave up 7 bases and V 1 base, and 7 bases lay outside the gene matches. The germline V gene encodes CDR1 MGHRA and CDR2 YSYEKL. The length of the CDR3 is 15 residues. CDR3 residues: CASSQARGIRQPQHF. The CDR3 DNA reads as TGCGCCAGCAGCCAAGCCAGGGGGATCAGGCAGCCCCAGCATTTT.

The chain is built from TRBV5-4 and TRBJ2-1; the D gene is possibly TRBD2 (5 bases). Germline CDR1 SGHNT, CDR2 YYREEE (reference sequence). Trimming left V 4 bases short and J 8 bases short, with 16 bases between. The CDR3 has 14 residues. This chain's CDR3 is CASSLGASPDEQFF. The DNA for the CDR3 is TGTGCCAGCAGCCTGGGAGCTAGTCCCGATGAGCAGTTCTTC.

The rearrangement joins TRBV5-5 to TRBJ2-2, with unresolved D. Germline V gene sequence: CDR1 SGHKS, CDR2 YYEKEE (reference sequence). The V end lost 1 base, the J end lost 5 bases, and 9 bases lay between the germline ends. The length of the CDR3 is 14 residues. CDR3 coding DNA: TGTGCCAGCAGCTTGATCGTCTCGACCGGGGAGCTGTTTTTT. The encoded protein is CASSLIVSTGELFF.

V gene TRBV18 combines with J gene TRBJ2-1, with D unresolved. The V gene's germline CDR1 is KGHSH and CDR2 LQKENI. The V and J ends lost 8 bases and 2 bases respectively, with 10 bases between them. This CDR3 has 13 residues. The CDR3 here is CASGMAAYNEQFF. CDR3 nucleotides: TGTGCCAGCGGGATGGCCGCCTACAATGAGCAGTTCTTC.

The V and J genes are TRBV4-3 and TRBJ2-3; maybe TRBD2 (6 bases). The CDR3 sequence is 16 residues long. With 1 base removed from V and 2 bases from J, the gap between germline ends came to 13 bases. Germline lookup yields CDR1 LGHNA and CDR2 YSLEER. CDR3 in amino acids: CASSQVIGTYTDTQYF. For the CDR3, the DNA is TGCGCCAGCAGCCAAGTAATCGGGACTTACACAGATACGCAGTATTTT.